These 27 T cell receptor beta chains were sequenced from one sample in a study of spatial heterogeneity in lung cancer. Time point defined: sample taken at primary tumor resection. Sequencing was performed on whole RNA extracted from tumor and nontumor lung tissue, or from frozen PBMC, and the material was left unsorted. MiXCR was run by TCRdb on the 5' RACE reads, yielding one entry per CDR3 protein. The data hold 12,000 or so distinct CDR3 sequences, with approximately 6.2% observed a single time. The sequences come from normal lung tissue next to the tumor, collected at surgery. The receptors were sampled from a male donor with early-stage non-small cell lung cancer.

This clonotype was seen repeatedly, ten times or more. This beta chain slipped into a library made for alpha chains as a stray read, so its size is not meaningful. The chain joins TRBV20-1 to TRBJ2-1; 7 bases fit TRBD2. CDR3 length: 13 amino acids. The V segment lost 5 bases and the J segment 7 bases; nucleotides outside the gene matches: 8. CDR1 is DFQATT, CDR2 SNEGSKA, per germline (reference sequence). The DNA of the CDR3 is TGCAGTGCTCAGAGGGGAGGGAGGAATGAGCAGTTCTTC. Translated, it gives CSAQRGGRNEQFF.

This clonotype appeared many times. Because this beta chain is a stray read in a library intended to capture alpha chains, its abundance should not be given much weight. The chain employs TRBV10-3 and TRBJ1-1; 9 bases fit TRBD1. This CDR3 has 13 amino acids. The V segment lost 6 bases and the J segment 3 bases; nucleotides outside the gene matches: 2. Germline CDR1 reads ENHRY; CDR2 reads SYGVKD. CDR3 nucleotide sequence: TGTGCCATCAGCCGGGACAGGGACACTGAAGCTTTCTTT. Translation: CAISRDRDTEAFF.

This clonotype was seen repeatedly, ten times or more. Because the library targeted alpha chains, this beta chain is an off-target read whose size means little. J is TRBJ2-2 and V is TRBV6-6; perhaps TRBD2 as D (6 bases). Trimming removed 8 bases from V and 2 bases from J, with 15 bases in between. Per germline, CDR1 MNHNY and CDR2 SVGAGI (reference sequence). CDR3 length equals 15 residues. The CDR3 DNA is TGTGCCAGCTCTCTAGGGCGGGGCAACACCGGGGAGCTGTTTTTT. Amino acid sequence: CASSLGRGNTGELFF.

Ten or more counts support this clonotype. For a library built for alpha chains, this beta chain is a stray read; little rests on its size. The V and J genes are TRBV29-1 and TRBJ2-1; TRBD2 agrees at 12 bases. J gave up 9 bases and V 8 bases, and 8 bases lay outside the gene matches. CDR3 length: 13 amino acids. Germline V gives CDR1 SQVTM, CDR2 ANQGSEA. The CDR3 loop reads CSQRTSGTGEQFF. The CDR3 coding sequence is TGCAGCCAAAGGACTAGCGGGACGGGTGAGCAGTTCTTC.

This clonotype was recorded a few times. Since the library was made to target alpha chains, this beta chain is a stray read and its abundance is not meaningful. CDR3: CASSSTATSGRAYEQYF. CDR3 coding DNA: TGTGCCAGCAGCTCAACGGCTACTAGCGGCCGTGCCTACGAGCAGTACTTC. This chain joins TRBV6-2 or TRBV6-3 and TRBJ2-7; 8 bases agree with TRBD2. This CDR3 comprises 17 residues. V trimming: 6 bases; J trimming: 2 bases; junction bases outside the gene matches: 15. CDR1 MNHEY and CDR2 SVGEGT come from the germline V gene.

This clonotype is classed as medium-sized. This beta chain was picked up by a library intended for alpha chains and is off target, so its count carries little meaning. The chain couples TRBV12-3 or TRBV12-4 to TRBJ2-2, with 7 positions matching TRBD1. This CDR3 has 14 amino acids. The junction had 4 bases not matched to a gene; V was cut back by 2 bases and J by 7 bases. This CDR3 reads CASSLWGQSGELFF. CDR3 coding DNA: TGTGCCAGCAGTTTATGGGGACAGAGCGGGGAGCTGTTTTTT.

This clonotype was counted many times. The library was designed around alpha chains, so this beta chain is a stray read whose abundance carries little weight. The chain carries TRBV7-3 and TRBJ2-4, with D possibly matching TRBD2 (6 bases). The V gene's germline CDR1 is SGHTA and CDR2 FQGTGA. With 5 bases removed from V and 8 bases from J, the gap between germline ends came to 16 bases. The CDR3 is made up of 14 amino acids. Here the CDR3 reads CASSTMGTGDIQYF. CDR3 in DNA: TGTGCCAGCAGCACAATGGGGACTGGAGACATTCAGTACTTC.

This clonotype is deemed medium-sized (0.01 to 0.1%). Found in a library prepared for alpha chains, this beta chain is an off-target read, and its abundance has little meaning. The chain is built from TRBV7-9 and TRBJ1-1; D may be TRBD1 (6 bases). The germline V gene encodes CDR1 SEHNR and CDR2 FQNEAQ (reference sequence). V lost 5 bases to trimming and J lost 4 bases, with 17 bases between them. CDR3 size: 15 residues. The CDR3 loop is CASSKISGEATEAFF. As DNA, the CDR3 is TGTGCCAGCAGCAAAATTTCAGGGGAGGCCACTGAAGCTTTCTTT.

This clonotype was picked up many times. This beta chain represents an off-target read in a library built for alpha chains; its size is of limited meaning. The J gene is TRBJ2-1, the V gene TRBV5-6; 7 bases match TRBD2. The CDR3 is 14 amino acids. CDR1 is SGHDT, CDR2 YYEEEE, per germline. V was clipped by 4 bases and J by 5 bases; unmatched bases: 6. The CDR3 sequence is CASSAGLTDNEQFF. In nucleotides, the CDR3 is TGTGCCAGCAGCGCGGGACTAACGGACAATGAGCAGTTCTTC. The full variable domain, its missing parts supplied by reference TRBV5-6 and TRBJ2-1, is DAGVTQSPTHLIKTRGQQVTLRCSPKSGHDTVSWYQQALGQGPQFIFQYYEEEERQRGNFPDRFSGHQFPNYSSELNVNALLLGDSALYLCASSAGLTDNEQFFGPGTRLTVL.

This clonotype has more than one count but fewer than ten. This beta chain appears as a stray read in a library generated for alpha chains; its size is not informative. The J gene is TRBJ1-2, the V gene TRBV5-1; 7 nucleotides line up with TRBD1. Germline CDR1 reads SGHRS; CDR2 reads YFSETQ. This CDR3 contains 14 residues. V was clipped by 2 bases and J by 5 bases; unmatched bases: 6. The CDR3 here is CASSLKGAEYGYTF. The CDR3 coding sequence is TGCGCCAGCAGCTTAAAGGGGGCTGAGTATGGCTACACCTTC. The whole variable domain, filled in from reference TRBV5-1 and TRBJ1-2, reads KAGVTQTPRYLIKTRGQQVTLSCSPISGHRSVSWYQQTPGQGLQFLFEYFSETQRNKGNFPGRFSGRQFSNSRSEMNVSTLELGDSALYLCASSLKGAEYGYTFGSGTRLTVV.

In its sample, this clonotype was seen many times. The junction does not match germline at one end; this may be a read error. Because the library targeted alpha chains, this beta chain is an off-target read whose size means little. This chain uses TRBV24-1 with TRBJ2-2, with TRBD2 identical over 9 bases. Germline assignment: CDR1 KGHDR and CDR2 SFDVKD. The CDR3 totals 15 residues. CDR3 amino acids: CATSDLAGFSGEPFF. CDR3 bases: TGTGCCACCAGTGATCTAGCGGGATTTTCCGGGGAGCCGTTTTTT.

This clonotype was counted only a few times. The library was prepared for alpha chains; this beta chain is a stray read, so its frequency means little. This rearrangement joins TRBV9 to TRBJ1-1; weak D call: TRBD1 (5 bases). Germline CDR1 reads SGDLS; CDR2 reads YYNGEE. Trimming took 0 bases from V and 0 from J, leaving 9 bases between them. The CDR3 sequence is 15 residues long. The CDR3 spells CASSVGGAVNTEAFF. CDR3 nucleotides: TGTGCCAGCAGCGTAGGCGGGGCTGTGAACACTGAAGCTTTCTTT. Full variable domain (remainder filled in from reference TRBV9 and TRBJ1-1): DSGVTQTPKHLITATGQRVTLRCSPRSGDLSVYWYQQSLDQGLQFLIQYYNGEERAKGNILERFSAQQFPDLHSELNLSSLELGDSALYFCASSVGGAVNTEAFFGQGTRLTVV.

This clonotype was recorded at least ten times. The library was prepared for alpha chains; this beta chain is a stray read, so its frequency means little. V usage is TRBV5-1 and J usage is TRBJ2-5, with D unresolved. V was pared by 2 bases and J by 1 base, with 9 bases between. The CDR3 spans 14 residues. The germline V gene encodes CDR1 SGHRS and CDR2 YFSETQ. CDR3 sequence (DNA): TGCGCCAGCAGCTTTGGAACCTTCCAAGAGACCCAGTACTTC. This encodes CASSFGTFQETQYF.

This clonotype was seen many times. This beta chain is off target for a library built for alpha chains, so its abundance means little. V and J are TRBV12-3 or TRBV12-4 and TRBJ1-2; 10 nucleotides align to TRBD1. V dropped 1 base and J dropped 8; count of bases not matched to a gene: 7. The CDR3 totals 15 residues. In DNA, the CDR3 is TGTGCCAGCAGTTTAGTGGGGACAGGGGAACGCGGCTACACCTTC. It encodes CASSLVGTGERGYTF.

This clonotype appeared a few times. This beta chain is an off-target read within a library intended for alpha chains, so its frequency means little. The DNA of the CDR3 is TGTGCCAGCAGTTACTCCGGGCCAGGTACCGAAGCTTTCTTT. Its translation: CASSYSGPGTEAFF. This chain uses TRBV6-2 or TRBV6-3 with TRBJ1-1; D call uncertain. CDR3 size: 14 residues. The germline CDR1 and CDR2 sequences are MNHEY and SVGEGT. The V and J ends lost 0 bases and 8 bases respectively, with 13 bases between them.

This clonotype occurred many times. This beta chain is off target for a library built for alpha chains, so its abundance means little. The rearrangement joins TRBV27 to TRBJ1-2; TRBD1 matches at 10 bases. The germline gives CDR1 MNHEY, CDR2 SMNVEV (reference sequence). This CDR3 region has 13 residues. V was pared by 5 bases and J by 6 bases, with 3 bases of the junction left unmatched. The CDR3 DNA sequence: TGTGCCAGCAGTCGACAGGGGGCAGATGGCTACACCTTC. Its protein is CASSRQGADGYTF.

This clonotype was recorded at least ten times. This beta chain is a stray read from a library made for alpha chains; its abundance is not meaningful. The V gene is TRBV3-1, the J gene TRBJ2-7; D unresolved. Trimming took off 0 bases at V and 2 bases at J, with 8 bases between the two ends. CDR3 length: 14 amino acids. The V gene's germline CDR1 is LGHDT and CDR2 YNNKEL (reference sequence). CDR3 in amino acids: CASSQDDTTYEQYF. The CDR3, as DNA: TGTGCCAGCAGCCAAGATGACACCACCTACGAGCAGTACTTC.

This clonotype was seen repeatedly, ten times or more. Found in a library prepared for alpha chains, this beta chain is an off-target read, and its abundance has little meaning. The DNA of the CDR3 is TGTGCCAGCAGACGCGAACTAGCGGGAGGGCCGAATGAGCAGTTCTTC. This encodes CASRRELAGGPNEQFF. The chain has TRBV7-8 and TRBJ2-1; 13 bases map to TRBD2. The V segment lost 6 bases and the J segment 7 bases; nucleotides outside the gene matches: 9. Germline CDR1 and CDR2: SGHVS and FQNEAQ. The CDR3 covers 16 residues. The full variable domain, its missing parts supplied by reference TRBV7-8 and TRBJ2-1, is GAGVSQSPRYKVAKRGQDVALRCDPISGHVSLFWYQQALGQGPEFLTYFQNEAQLDKSGLPSDRFFAERPEGSVSTLKIQRTQQEDSAVYLCASRRELAGGPNEQFFGPGTRLTVL.

This clonotype has at least ten counts. This beta chain is a stray read from a library made for alpha chains; its abundance is not meaningful. The chain employs TRBV11-2 and TRBJ2-1; D ambiguous. The CDR3 is 17 residues long. Trimming took 0 bases from V and 1 from J, leaving 13 bases between them. Looked up from germline, CDR1 is SGHAT and CDR2 is FQNNGV. The DNA for the CDR3 is TGTGCCAGCAGCTTAGATCAAGGTCGCAGGTCCTACAATGAGCAGTTCTTC. It codes for CASSLDQGRRSYNEQFF.

A word on this clonotype: A library made for alpha chains picked up this beta chain off target, so its size means little. The chain is built from TRBV28 and TRBJ2-3; D unclear. Germline V gene data show CDR1 as MDHEN and CDR2 as SYDVKM. Trimming stripped 3 bases from V and 0 bases from J, with 10 bases between. This CDR3 has 15 residues. In DNA, the CDR3 is TGTGCCAGCAGTTTTGATGGCATTAGCACAGATACGCAGTATTTT. Its translation is CASSFDGISTDTQYF.

This clonotype has a handful of counts. The library was built for alpha chains, so this beta chain is an off-target read and its size means little. V and J are TRBV20-1 and TRBJ2-1, with D possibly TRBD1 on 6 matching bases. CDR3 size: 13 residues. The V end lost 2 bases, the J end lost 4 bases, and 9 bases lay between the germline ends. Germline CDR1 is DFQATT and CDR2 is SNEGSKA (reference sequence). The CDR3: CSARLGGYNEQFF. CDR3 in DNA: TGCAGTGCTAGACTAGGGGGTTACAATGAGCAGTTCTTC.

Judged by abundance, this clonotype is medium-sized (0.01 to 0.1%). Because the library targeted alpha chains, this beta chain is an off-target read whose size means little. The CDR3 bases are TGTGCCAGCAGTTGGGTTGGCGCCGGGGAGCTGTTTTTT. This codes for CASSWVGAGELFF. The V call is TRBV6-5, the J call TRBJ2-2; D gene ambiguous. The V gene's germline CDR1 is MNHEY and CDR2 SVGAGI. V was pared by 4 bases and J by 6 bases, with 9 bases between. The CDR3 covers 13 residues.

In its sample, this clonotype was seen many times. This beta chain appears as a stray read in a library generated for alpha chains; its size is not informative. The rearrangement uses TRBV29-1 and TRBJ2-7, with 7 positions matching TRBD1. V dropped 3 bases and J dropped 5; count of bases not matched to a gene: 7. The germline CDR1 and CDR2 sequences are SQVTM and ANQGSEA. The CDR3 spans 13 residues. The CDR3 reads CSVDGQGVDEQYF. The CDR3 DNA is TGCAGCGTTGACGGGCAGGGGGTGGACGAGCAGTACTTC.

With regard to this clonotype: Little can be read into the size of this beta chain, an off-target read in a library designed for alpha chains. This chain joins TRBV6-4 and TRBJ1-1; a possible D gene is TRBD1 (6 bases). Germline CDR1 is MRHNA and CDR2 is SNTAGT. The CDR3 consists of 14 residues. The V end lost 6 bases, the J end lost 1 base, and 12 bases lay between the germline ends. The CDR3 DNA follows: TGTGCCAGCAGGGGACACATAGCGAACACTGAAGCTTTCTTT. Its protein product is CASRGHIANTEAFF.

This clonotype was seen ten or more times. Within a library made for alpha chains, this beta chain is off target, and its count is uninformative. The chain uses TRBV27 and TRBJ2-5, with a tentative D call TRBD1 (7 bases). The V gene lost 3 bases and the J gene lost 5 bases, with 10 bases spanning the gap. Germline CDR1 MNHEY, CDR2 SMNVEV (reference sequence). The CDR3 contains 13 residues. CDR3 sequence: CASSFRGVETQYF. CDR3 nucleotide sequence: TGTGCCAGCAGTTTCAGGGGGGTGGAGACCCAGTACTTC.

This clonotype appeared many times. For a library built for alpha chains, this beta chain is a stray read; little rests on its size. The chain uses TRBV5-1 and TRBJ2-3, with TRBD1 identical over 7 bases. Germline V gene sequence: CDR1 SGHRS, CDR2 YFSETQ. CDR3 length equals 12 residues. The V and J ends lost 4 bases and 7 bases, in that order; junction bases with no gene match: 3. CDR3 loop: CASSPDRNTQYF. The CDR3 DNA reads TGCGCCAGCAGCCCGGACAGGAATACGCAGTATTTT. Drawing the rest from reference TRBV5-1 and TRBJ2-3, the complete variable domain is KAGVTQTPRYLIKTRGQQVTLSCSPISGHRSVSWYQQTPGQGLQFLFEYFSETQRNKGNFPGRFSGRQFSNSRSEMNVSTLELGDSALYLCASSPDRNTQYFGPGTRLTVL.

In its sample, this clonotype was seen many times. This beta chain is an unintended read in a library built for alpha chains; its size means little. The chain combines TRBV6-2 or TRBV6-3 with TRBJ2-3; TRBD2 might be the D (7 bases). V lost 1 base, J lost 4 bases, and 15 bases lay in between. The CDR3 has 16 amino acids. Per the germline V gene, CDR1 is MNHEY and CDR2 is SVGEGT. This chain's CDR3 is CASSYYLGEGADTQYF. The CDR3 DNA is TGTGCCAGCAGTTACTATCTGGGGGAGGGGGCAGATACGCAGTATTTT.